Listed below are T cell receptor beta chains from one sample, sequenced in a study of lymphopenia after photon versus proton radiotherapy. Using immunoSEQ multiplex PCR, the repertoire was profiled, and TCRdb retains in-frame clones only, with some absent. The table records tens of thousands of clones, approximately 87% of them present only once. Sequences were derived from peripheral blood, sampled from a patient treated with proton-based radiotherapy. These TCRs come from a man older than 75 with esophageal cancer. The CDR3 runs from the conserved cysteine through the conserved F or W. A D gene is named only where the DNA matches it firmly. Size is stated for part of the rows, as once, few or many counts, or as a class when the clone is expanded.

J gene	D gene	clone size	V gene	CDR3 protein	CDR3 DNA
TRBJ2-7	.	.	TRBV14	CASSQYSPDWRASYEQYF	TGTGCCAGCAGCCAATATTCTCCGGATTGGAGGGCCAGCTACGAGCAGTACTTC
TRBJ2-2	.	.	TRBV2	CASTPGRANTGELFF	TGTGCCAGCACCCCGGGACGGGCGAACACCGGGGAGCTGTTTTTT
TRBJ1-4	TRBD1	.	TRBV18	CASSPTGGSEKLFF	TGTGCCAGCTCACCGACAGGGGGGTCGGAAAAACTGTTTTTT
TRBJ1-3	.	.	TRBV7-9	CASSSRGWSGGNTIYF	TGTGCCAGCAGCTCCCGCGGGTGGAGTGGTGGAAACACCATATATTTT
TRBJ1-1	.	.	TRBV11-3	CASAQTVNTEAFF	TGTGCCAGCGCGCAGACAGTGAACACTGAAGCTTTCTTT
TRBJ2-1	TRBD2	few	TRBV6-5	CASSSLAGSYNEQFF	TGTGCCAGCAGTTCCCTAGCGGGCTCCTACAATGAGCAGTTCTTC
TRBJ1-6	TRBD1	.	TRBV5-1	CASSQDREDSPLHF	TGCGCCAGCAGCCAGGACAGGGAAGATTCACCCCTCCACTTT
TRBJ1-6	.	once	TRBV30	CAWSVGQPLNSPLHF	TGTGCCTGGAGTGTAGGACAGCCACTTAATTCACCCCTCCACTTT
TRBJ1-1	.	.	TRBV6-1	CASSESRVTEAFF	TGTGCCAGCAGTGAAAGTAGGGTCACTGAAGCTTTCTTT
TRBJ2-3	.	.	TRBV30	CAWSVQPGDTQYF	TGTGCCTGGAGTGTCCAACCGGGAGATACGCAGTATTTT
TRBJ2-7	.	.	TRBV6-5	CASSYGLSYEQYF	TGTGCCAGCAGTTACGGACTCTCCTACGAGCAGTACTTC
TRBJ2-7	.	.	TRBV18	CASSSSPTMTYEQYF	TGTGCCAGCTCGTCAAGCCCCACTATGACCTACGAGCAGTACTTC
TRBJ1-2	.	.	TRBV30	CAWNRGVGSGGNMYTF	TGTGCCTGGAACAGAGGGGTGGGGTCCGGCGGGAATATGTATACCTTC
TRBJ2-1	.	.	TRBV5-5	CASSGTVHNEQFF	TGTGCCAGCAGCGGAACAGTTCACAATGAGCAGTTCTTC
TRBJ1-1	TRBD1	.	TRBV4-3	CASSPNRGITEAFF	TGCGCCAGCAGCCCAAACAGGGGTATCACTGAAGCTTTCTTT
TRBJ1-6	.	once	TRBV12-5	CASGLDSPLHF	TGTGCTAGTGGTTTGGATTCACCCCTCCACTTT
TRBJ1-1	.	.	TRBV27	CASSTRVRANTEAFF	TGTGCCAGCAGCACCAGGGTGCGGGCGAACACTGAAGCTTTCTTT
TRBJ1-1	.	.	TRBV10-3	CAISESLGNTEAFF	TGTGCCATCAGTGAGTCTTTGGGGAACACTGAAGCTTTCTTT
TRBJ2-5	.	.	TRBV10-3	CAISGEEYQETQYF	TGTGCCATCAGTGGTGAGGAGTACCAAGAGACCCAGTACTTC
TRBJ1-1	.	.	TRBV9	CASSVGGVGRTEAFF	TGTGCCAGCAGCGTTGGTGGGGTAGGTAGGACTGAAGCTTTCTTT
TRBJ1-1	.	few	TRBV21-1	CASSYLTQTGNTEAFF	TGTGCCAGCAGCTACCTTACCCAAACAGGGAACACTGAAGCTTTCTTT
TRBJ1-2	TRBD1	.	TRBV7-2	CASSQDRARYGYTF	TGTGCCAGCAGCCAAGACAGGGCCCGCTATGGCTACACCTTC
TRBJ1-4	.	.	TRBV7-9	CATGWGEKLFF	TGTGCCACCGGATGGGGCGAAAAACTGTTTTTT
TRBJ2-3	.	.	TRBV19	CASSMGRVITDTQYF	TGTGCCAGTAGTATGGGCAGGGTTATCACAGATACGCAGTATTTT
TRBJ2-3	.	.	TRBV7-2	CASSLDLGSTDTQYF	TGTGCCAGCAGCTTAGATTTAGGTTCCACAGATACGCAGTATTTT
TRBJ2-7	TRBD2	.	TRBV5-1	CASSLYSGYEQYF	TGCGCCAGCAGCTTGTATAGCGGGTACGAGCAGTACTTC
TRBJ2-1	TRBD2	.	TRBV4-2	CASSQGTSGALLQFF	TGTGCCAGCAGCCAGGGGACTAGCGGGGCACTATTGCAGTTCTTC
TRBJ2-7	TRBD1	.	TRBV12-5	CASGLVGGQFHYEQYF	TGTGCTAGTGGTTTGGTAGGGGGACAGTTCCATTACGAGCAGTACTTC
TRBJ1-5	.	.	TRBV7-2	CASSPTGFNQPQHF	TGTGCCAGCAGCCCCACAGGGTTCAATCAGCCCCAGCATTTT
TRBJ2-5	TRBD2	.	TRBV5-4	CASSLGLAGTQETQYF	TGTGCCAGCAGCTTGGGACTAGCGGGGACGCAAGAGACCCAGTACTTC
TRBJ1-5	TRBD1	.	TRBV7-2	CASSPRAGQGFGQPQHF	TGTGCCAGCAGCCCCAGAGCGGGACAGGGGTTTGGTCAGCCCCAGCATTTT
TRBJ2-7	TRBD1	.	TRBV5-1	CASRGQGLDEQYF	TGCGCCAGCAGGGGACAGGGGCTTGACGAGCAGTACTTC
TRBJ1-1	TRBD1	.	TRBV29-1	CSYLETGGSSEAFF	TGCAGCTACCTCGAGACAGGGGGCTCCTCTGAAGCTTTCTTT
TRBJ1-4	.	.	TRBV4-3	CASSQNPGGGYYEKLFF	TGCGCCAGCAGCCAAAACCCGGGGGGGGGCTATTATGAAAAACTGTTTTTT
TRBJ1-6	TRBD1	.	TRBV9	CASSPRGTAAEGALHF	TGTGCCAGCAGCCCTAGAGGGACAGCCGCCGAGGGGGCCCTCCACTTT
TRBJ2-1	.	.	TRBV6-1	CASSLGSEGEQFF	TGTGCCAGCAGTCTCGGGAGTGAGGGTGAGCAGTTCTTC
TRBJ2-7	.	.	TRBV30	CAWSGLGRKSSYEQYF	TGTGCCTGGAGTGGACTTGGGCGGAAAAGCTCCTACGAGCAGTACTTC
TRBJ2-1	TRBD1	.	TRBV4-3	CASSQDRGVNEQFF	TGCGCCAGCAGCCAGGACAGGGGTGTAAATGAGCAGTTCTTC
TRBJ1-5	.	medium-sized	TRBV19	CASNVSGKFSNQPQHF	TGTGCCAGTAACGTATCAGGCAAATTCAGCAATCAGCCCCAGCATTTT
TRBJ1-3	.	.	TRBV18	CASSPTGSSGNTIYF	TGTGCCAGCTCACCCACTGGGAGTTCTGGAAACACCATATATTTT
TRBJ1-2	.	medium-sized	TRBV9	CASSASPTGTYGYTF	TGTGCCAGCAGCGCTTCCCCGACAGGCACCTATGGCTACACCTTC